Described below is a single TCR beta chain sequence and its context. V lost 2 bases and J 4 bases, leaving 8 bases between the germline ends. The germline V gene encodes CDR1 SGHTA and CDR2 FQGNSA. This CDR3 is built from 13 residues. The data were produced by immunoSEQ multiplex PCR, yet TCRdb's version contains in-frame clones alone and is incomplete. The profile shows approximately 81,000 clones, approximately 80% of them singletons. The data stem from a study of technical replicates of blood from a few donors. The clonotype was recovered from a human donor in good health. Some clones in this sample may be carry-over from other donors' samples. The chain carries TRBV7-2 and TRBJ1-1, with D tentatively TRBD1 (6 bases). Sequencing used PBMCs. Here the CDR3 DNA reads TGTGCCAGCAGCTTAACAGGGTTCACTGAAGCTTTCTTT. It translates to CASSLTGFTEAFF. Full variable domain (missing parts from reference TRBV7-2 and TRBJ1-1): GAGVSQSPSNKVTEKGKDVELRCDPISGHTALYWYRQSLGQGLEFLIYFQGNSAPDKSGLPSDRFSAERTGGSVSTLTIQRTQQEDSAVYLCASSLTGFTEAFFGQGTRLTVV.